The 8 T cell receptor beta chains reported below all come from one sample, sequenced in a study of shared clonotypes between healthy human individuals. TCRdb keeps only in-frame clones here, not all; method: immunoSEQ multiplex PCR. The table shows approximately 720,000 clones, with approximately 90% occurring only once. Naivety among CD8 cells was defined by CD45RO negativity and positive CCR7 selection, thereby excluding terminally differentiated effector memory CD45RA+ cells. Sequenced: naive CD8+ T cells sorted from blood. The receptors stem from a man aged 25-45 years in good health.

The sample holds a few counts of this clone. The gene calls are TRBV7-9 and TRBJ2-7; D not resolved. The CDR3 totals 14 residues. Germline values: CDR1 SEHNR, CDR2 FQNEAQ (reference sequence). The V gene lost 5 bases and the J gene lost 2 bases, with 13 bases spanning the gap. CDR3 residues: CASSPSSAAYEQYF. Written as DNA, the CDR3 is TGTGCCAGCAGCCCTAGTTCCGCGGCCTACGAGCAGTACTTC.

V usage is TRBV7-2 and J usage is TRBJ2-7, with 7 positions matching TRBD2. Germline V gene sequence: CDR1 SGHTA, CDR2 FQGNSA. After removal of 0 bases from V and 2 bases from J, the junction contained 10 bases not matched to a gene. This CDR3 is 17 amino acids long. This CDR3 is CASSLADSGLLPYEQYF. The CDR3 DNA reads TGTGCCAGCAGCTTAGCGGATAGCGGGCTCCTCCCCTACGAGCAGTACTTC.

The chain has TRBV6-5 and TRBJ2-7; 8 nucleotides line up with TRBD2. The CDR3 has 15 amino acids. Trimming at V came to 2 bases and at J to 4 bases, leaving 7 bases not matched to a gene. In germline, CDR1 is MNHEY, CDR2 SVGAGI. CDR3 protein: CASSYLREGRYEQYF. In nucleotides, the CDR3 is TGTGCCAGCAGTTACCTTCGGGAGGGTAGGTACGAGCAGTACTTC.

This clone was seen a few times. This sequence joins TRBV11-2 and TRBJ1-4, with 7 bases that match TRBD1. From germline, CDR1 is SGHAT and CDR2 FQNNGV. The CDR3 is 15 amino acids. J lost 8 bases, V lost 0 bases, and 6 bases had no gene match. CDR3 sequence: CASSLEQGSYEKLFF. CDR3 DNA: TGTGCCAGCAGCTTAGAACAGGGGAGTTACGAAAAACTGTTTTTT.

The chain has TRBV7-9 and TRBJ2-2; D gene ambiguous. Trimming took 0 bases from V and 6 from J, leaving 5 bases between them. This CDR3 has 13 residues. Germline CDR1 SEHNR, CDR2 FQNEAQ (reference sequence). For the CDR3, the DNA is TGTGCCAGCAGCTTAGCGCCTTCCGGGGAGCTGTTTTTT. Translating gives CASSLAPSGELFF.

The chain recombines TRBV5-7 with TRBJ2-1; the match to TRBD1 covers 8 bases. TRBV5-7 is an ORF, with its function uncertain. This CDR3 is built from 15 residues. The V gene end was trimmed by 1 base and the J gene end by 7 bases; junction bases not matched to a gene: 7. The CDR3, as DNA: TGTGCCAGCAGCTTGCAGGGGGCAGGAGGGAATGAGCAGTTCTTC. This codes for CASSLQGAGGNEQFF.

This rearrangement joins TRBV30 to TRBJ2-3; maybe TRBD1 (5 bases). The CDR3 extends over 13 amino acids. Germline V gene data show CDR1 as GTSNPN and CDR2 as SVGIG (reference sequence). CDR3 DNA: TGTGCAAACCAGCAGGACAACACAGATACGCAGTATTTT. It is translated as CANQQDNTDTQYF.

The V and J genes are TRBV7-9 and TRBJ2-3; the match to TRBD1 covers 7 bases. Germline V gives CDR1 SEHNR, CDR2 FQNEAQ (reference sequence). This CDR3 comprises 16 residues. V lost 6 bases to trimming and J lost 2 bases; unmatched junction nucleotides: 11. The CDR3 nucleotides are TGTGCCAGCAGTCCCAAGACAGGGTCGTCCACAGATACGCAGTATTTT. Its translation is CASSPKTGSSTDTQYF.